This TCR beta chain is drawn from a study of cytomegalovirus exposure and HLA in healthy donors. Study-wide background: Researchers previously reported finding roughly 120 million unique TCR beta sequences from approximately 190 million T cells. Study-wide results and limits: As immune exposure information, only CMV serostatus was available. In vitro checks showed that a few CMV-associated chains really do target CMV antigens. In most subjects, TCR beta sequences reportedly gave accurate predictions of HLA-A and HLA-B alleles.

Regarding this clone: Its antigen is as yet unknown.

This CDR3 spans 16 amino acids. V was trimmed by 3 bases and J by 0 bases, leaving 10 bases between them. From germline, CDR1 is SGHRS and CDR2 YFSETQ. 13 Jbeta primers and 60 Vbeta primers were used for the PCR. The repertoire was sequenced with immunoSEQ multiplex PCR; TCRdb's copy has only in-frame clones and lacks some. Seen here are around 98,000 clones, roughly 73% observed once, and the top ten hold approximately 3.9%. This clonotype was obtained from a woman aged 40 to 55 in good health and CMV-seronegative. The sequencing input was PBMCs. The V call is TRBV5-1, the J call TRBJ1-6; weak D call: TRBD1 (5 bases). CDR3 coding DNA: TGCGCCAGCAGCTGGGGGGGGGTCTCCTATAATTCACCCCTCCACTTT. Translation gives CASSWGGVSYNSPLHF.